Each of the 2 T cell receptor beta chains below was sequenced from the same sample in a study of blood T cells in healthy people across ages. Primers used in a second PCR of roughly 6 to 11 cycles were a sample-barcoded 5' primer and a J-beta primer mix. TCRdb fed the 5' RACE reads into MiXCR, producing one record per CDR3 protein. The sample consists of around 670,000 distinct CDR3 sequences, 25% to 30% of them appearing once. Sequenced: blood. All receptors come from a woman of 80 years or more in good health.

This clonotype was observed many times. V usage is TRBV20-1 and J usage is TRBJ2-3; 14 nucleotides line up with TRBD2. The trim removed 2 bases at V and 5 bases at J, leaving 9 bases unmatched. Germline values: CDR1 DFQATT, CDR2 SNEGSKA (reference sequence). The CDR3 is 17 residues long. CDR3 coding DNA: TGCAGTGCTAGACCGATGGGACTAGCGGGGGATCAAGATACGCAGTATTTT. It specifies CSARPMGLAGDQDTQYF.

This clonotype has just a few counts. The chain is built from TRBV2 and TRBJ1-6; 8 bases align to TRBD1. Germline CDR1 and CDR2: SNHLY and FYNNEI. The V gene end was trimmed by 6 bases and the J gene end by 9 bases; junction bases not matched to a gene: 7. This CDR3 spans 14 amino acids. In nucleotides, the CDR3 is TGTGCCAGCAGGACTCAGGGGGCAGGTTCACCCCTCCACTTT. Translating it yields CASRTQGAGSPLHF.